These 5 T cell receptor beta chains share one sample of origin, sequenced in a study of technical replicates of blood from a handful of donors. Sequencing used immunoSEQ multiplex PCR; TCRdb keeps in-frame clones, though not all of them. The sample lists tens of thousands of clones, roughly 89% occurring once. Sequencing input: PBMCs. The receptors originated from a human donor in good health. Some clones in this sample may be carry-over from other donors' samples.

V usage is TRBV13 and J usage is TRBJ2-3; 8 positions match TRBD2. The germline gives CDR1 PRHDT, CDR2 FYEKMQ (reference sequence). V was clipped by 5 bases and J by 6 bases; unmatched bases: 4. The CDR3 totals 13 residues. The CDR3 DNA is TGTGCCAGCAGCGTCGGGGGGGCGGATACGCAGTATTTT. It encodes CASSVGGADTQYF. Combining the CDR3 with reference TRBV13 and TRBJ2-3 gives the whole variable domain AAGVIQSPRHLIKEKRETATLKCYPIPRHDTVYWYQQGPGQDPQFLISFYEKMQSDKGSIPDRFSAQQFSDYHSELNMSSLELGDSALYFCASSVGGADTQYFGPGTRLTVL.

This clone was picked up one time. This rearrangement joins TRBV5-1 to TRBJ2-1; possibly TRBD2 for D (5 bases). The CDR3 has 18 amino acids. With 0 bases removed from V and 2 bases from J, the gap between germline ends came to 18 bases. Germline V gives CDR1 SGHRS, CDR2 YFSETQ. The CDR3 DNA sequence: TGCGCCAGCAGCTTGGTTTCCTTAGCGAACTCTACCTACAATGAGCAGTTCTTC. Encoded protein: CASSLVSLANSTYNEQFF.

In this sample, this clone turned up a few times. The DNA for the CDR3 is TGTGCCAGCAGCTTATCCGGGACAGGGGGCTTTCAGCCCCAGCATTTT. Protein sequence: CASSLSGTGGFQPQHF. The J gene is TRBJ1-5, the V gene TRBV7-2; 12 nucleotides match TRBD1. The V segment lost 2 bases and the J segment 6 bases; nucleotides outside the gene matches: 5. Germline CDR1 SGHTA, CDR2 FQGNSA. The CDR3 has 16 residues. The whole variable domain, remainder taken from reference TRBV7-2 and TRBJ1-5, is GAGVSQSPSNKVTEKGKDVELRCDPISGHTALYWYRQSLGQGLEFLIYFQGNSAPDKSGLPSDRFSAERTGGSVSTLTIQRTQQEDSAVYLCASSLSGTGGFQPQHFGDGTRLSIL.

Written as DNA, the CDR3 is TGTGCCAGCAGCTTAGGACAGAATTTAGCTTTCTTT. Translated: CASSLGQNLAFF. The rearrangement links TRBV7-9 to TRBJ1-1; D may be TRBD1 (5 bases). CDR3 length equals 12 residues. Trimming took 1 base from V and 10 from J, leaving 10 bases between them. Germline CDR1 is SEHNR and CDR2 is FQNEAQ (reference sequence).

The V call is TRBV27, the J call TRBJ2-7, with 12 bases matching TRBD2. The CDR3 sequence is 16 residues long. V dropped 5 bases and J dropped 6; count of bases not matched to a gene: 11. Germline assignment: CDR1 MNHEY and CDR2 SMNVEV (reference sequence). CDR3 protein: CASSPRPSGRVGEQYF. DNA for the CDR3: TGTGCCAGCAGTCCACGACCTAGCGGGAGGGTGGGCGAGCAGTACTTC.